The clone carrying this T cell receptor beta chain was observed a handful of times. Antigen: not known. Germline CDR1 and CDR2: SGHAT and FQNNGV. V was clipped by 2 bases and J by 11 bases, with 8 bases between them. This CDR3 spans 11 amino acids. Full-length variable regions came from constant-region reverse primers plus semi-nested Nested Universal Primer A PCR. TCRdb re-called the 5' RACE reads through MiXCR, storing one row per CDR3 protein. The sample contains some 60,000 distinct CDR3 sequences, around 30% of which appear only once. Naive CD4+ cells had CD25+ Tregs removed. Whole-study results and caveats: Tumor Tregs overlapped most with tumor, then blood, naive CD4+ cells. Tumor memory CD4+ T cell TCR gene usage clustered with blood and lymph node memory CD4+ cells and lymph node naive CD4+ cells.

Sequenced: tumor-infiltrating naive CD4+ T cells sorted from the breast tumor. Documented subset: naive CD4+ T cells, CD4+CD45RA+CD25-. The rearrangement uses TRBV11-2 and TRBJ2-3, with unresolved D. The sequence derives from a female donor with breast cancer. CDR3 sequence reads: CASSLQFGQYF. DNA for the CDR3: TGTGCCAGCAGCTTACAATTTGGGCAGTATTTT. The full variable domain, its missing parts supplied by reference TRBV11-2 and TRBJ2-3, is EAGVAQSPRYKIIEKRQSVAFWCNPISGHATLYWYQQILGQGPKLLIQFQNNGVVDDSQLPKDRFSAERLKGVDSTLKIQPAKLEDSAVYLCASSLQFGQYFGPGTRLTVL.